This entry lists 19 T cell receptor beta chains sequenced from one sample in a study of regulatory T cells in long-lasting Graves disease. Sample time point: newly diagnosed GD, antithyroid drugs for less than 3 months. The TCR library was prepared using RNA isolated from PBMCs. Arm-PCR of CDR3 regions with iRepertoire HTBI primers generated TCR beta libraries. Via MiXCR, TCRdb re-called the multiplex PCR reads, giving one row per CDR3 protein. Among 200,000 to 300,000 distinct CDR3 sequences listed, around 20% were seen once. Source: peripheral blood mononuclear cells (PBMCs), taken at new diagnosis, from a patient treated with antithyroid drugs. These receptors came from a female donor with Graves disease.

This clonotype was recorded many times. This rearrangement joins TRBV20-1 to TRBJ1-5; no definite D call. The CDR3 has 12 amino acids. V gave up 3 bases and J gave up 1 base, with 4 bases separating them. Germline V CDR1 and CDR2: DFQATT, SNEGSKA (reference sequence). CDR3 nucleotide sequence: TGCAGTGCTAGCGGGAGCAATCAGCCCCAGCATTTT. This codes for CSASGSNQPQHF.

The sample holds many counts of this clonotype. V gene TRBV10-2 combines with J gene TRBJ2-7, with D possibly TRBD1 on 5 matching bases. V was trimmed by 6 bases and J by 3 bases, leaving 12 bases between them. The CDR3 is made up of 13 amino acids. Germline lookup yields CDR1 WSHSY and CDR2 SAAADI. The CDR3 sequence: CASRMAGNYEQYF. The CDR3 coding sequence is TGCGCCAGCAGGATGGCAGGGAACTACGAGCAGTACTTC.

This clonotype was observed at least ten times. This sequence joins TRBV27 and TRBJ1-1; 7 positions match TRBD1. The CDR3 runs to 14 residues. The V segment lost 5 bases and the J segment 3 bases; nucleotides outside the gene matches: 6. Germline CDR1 reads MNHEY; CDR2 reads SMNVEV (reference sequence). The CDR3 region has the DNA TGTGCCAGCAGTCCGGAAGGGGGCTACACTGAAGCTTTCTTT. As protein: CASSPEGGYTEAFF.

This clonotype was counted ten times or more. The V call is TRBV11-2, the J call TRBJ1-3; 7 bases match TRBD1. The CDR3 has 14 residues. Germline V lookup: CDR1 SGHAT, CDR2 FQNNGV. The ends lost 5 bases at V and 2 bases at J; junction bases unmatched: 3. The CDR3 reads CASSPTGAGNTIYF. Written as DNA, the CDR3 is TGTGCCAGCAGCCCCACAGGGGCTGGAAACACCATATATTTT.

This clonotype was seen at least ten times. This chain links TRBV27 with TRBJ1-1; D is possibly TRBD1 (5 bases). This CDR3 is 14 amino acids long. The V and J ends lost 3 bases and 0 bases respectively, with 8 bases between them. Germline V CDR1 and CDR2: MNHEY, SMNVEV (reference sequence). This chain's CDR3 is CASSLKGMNTEAFF. The CDR3 DNA reads as TGTGCCAGCAGTTTGAAGGGGATGAACACTGAAGCTTTCTTT.

This clonotype was seen repeatedly, ten times or more. The V call is TRBV18, the J call TRBJ2-2; 7 nucleotides agree with TRBD1. The germline CDR1 and CDR2 sequences are KGHSH and LQKENI. The J segment lost 3 bases and the V segment lost 5 bases, leaving 6 bases of the junction unmatched. The CDR3 runs 15 residues. CDR3 DNA: TGTGCCAGCTCATTCCGGGACAGAGACACCGGGGAGCTGTTTTTT. This translates into CASSFRDRDTGELFF.

This clonotype was seen many times. The J gene is TRBJ1-2, the V gene TRBV6-2 or TRBV6-3, with a weak D call TRBD1 (6 bases). Trimming stripped 0 bases from V and 2 bases from J, with 10 bases between. The CDR3 runs 15 residues. The germline CDR1 and CDR2 sequences are MNHEY and SVGEGT. The CDR3 here is CASSYSWGRNYGYTF. The CDR3 nucleotides read TGTGCCAGCAGTTACTCGTGGGGGCGCAACTATGGCTACACCTTC.

The table lists this clonotype with many counts. The chain recombines TRBV15 with TRBJ2-1; 14 positions agree with TRBD2. Germline CDR1 and CDR2: LNHNV and YYDKDF (reference sequence). The ends lost 4 bases at V and 5 bases at J; junction bases unmatched: 7. The CDR3 length is 17 residues. CDR3 nucleotide sequence: TGTGCCACCAGCACCGGGACTAGCGGGAGTCGGCACAATGAGCAGTTCTTC. It yields the protein CATSTGTSGSRHNEQFF.

At least ten counts were recorded for this clonotype. The genes are TRBV3-1 and TRBJ1-1; D uncertain. Germline loops: CDR1 LGHDT, CDR2 YNNKEL (reference sequence). Trimming shortened V by 0 bases and J by 1 base, and 9 bases separated the two germline ends. This CDR3 is 15 amino acids long. CDR3 in DNA: TGTGCCAGCAGCCAAGAAGAAGGGCGGAACACTGAAGCTTTCTTT. Translation: CASSQEEGRNTEAFF.

A word on this clonotype: A much larger clone lies one base from this, so it may be a read error. This rearrangement joins TRBV12-3 or TRBV12-4 to TRBJ1-4, with no clear D. The CDR3 loop spans 12 amino acids. For the CDR3, the DNA is TGTGCCGGCAGCAACCAACCTCGTGGATTGTTTTTT. This gives the protein CAGSNQPRGLFF.

The chain links TRBV7-9 to TRBJ1-1; 10 nucleotides align to TRBD1. CDR1 is SEHNR and CDR2 is FQNEAQ in the germline V gene (reference sequence). This CDR3 comprises 15 residues. V lost 5 bases, J lost 1 base, and 4 bases stayed unmatched. CDR3 protein: CASSHRDRGNTEAFF. The CDR3 nucleotides are TGTGCCAGCAGCCACCGGGACAGGGGGAACACTGAAGCTTTCTTT.

This clonotype has ten or more counts. The chain couples TRBV6-2 or TRBV6-3 to TRBJ2-3; TRBD1 aligns across 9 bases. Trimming took 7 bases from V and 3 from J; bases not matched to a gene: 8. The length of the CDR3 is 15 residues. The germline V gene has CDR1 MNHEY and CDR2 SVGEGT. CDR3 sequence reads: CASNPEGQGTDTQYF. The CDR3 nucleotides read TGTGCCAGCAACCCCGAGGGACAGGGAACAGATACGCAGTATTTT.

This clonotype was counted at least ten times. The V gene is TRBV6-1, the J gene TRBJ2-7; D not certain. The CDR3 is 19 residues long. Germline CDR1 and CDR2: MNHNS and SASEGT. V was pared by 2 bases and J by 3 bases, with 26 bases between. CDR3 in DNA: TGTGCCAGCAGTGAACACTACCCGCCTGGCCTCGGGCTAAACTACGAGCAGTACTTC. Its translation: CASSEHYPPGLGLNYEQYF.

This clonotype showed up just a few times. J is TRBJ1-3 and V is TRBV7-2; D unclear. The CDR3 has 15 amino acids. Per germline, CDR1 SGHTA and CDR2 FQGNSA. Trimming stripped 5 bases from V and 5 bases from J, with 16 bases between. The CDR3 here is CASSLEGGSRNTIYF. CDR3 DNA sequence: TGTGCCAGCAGCCTCGAGGGAGGTAGCCGAAACACCATATATTTT.

The rearrangement joins TRBV7-8 to TRBJ1-2; a weak D match, TRBD1 (6 bases). Trimming cost V 3 bases and J 3 bases, with 8 bases left between them. The CDR3 loop spans 13 amino acids. Per germline, CDR1 SGHVS and CDR2 FQNEAQ. CDR3 protein: CASSLRTDYGYTF. Written as DNA, the CDR3 is TGTGCCAGCAGCTTGAGGACAGACTATGGCTACACCTTC.

This clonotype was counted at least ten times. V usage is TRBV20-1 and J usage is TRBJ2-1, with D unclear. Germline V CDR1 and CDR2: DFQATT, SNEGSKA (reference sequence). Trimming left V 5 bases short and J 5 bases short, with 10 bases between. There are 12 residues in the CDR3. The CDR3 reads CSALTTNNEQFF. The CDR3 DNA is TGCAGTGCTCTGACCACGAACAATGAGCAGTTCTTC.

The chain has TRBV7-8 and TRBJ2-1; 10 bases agree with TRBD2. V dropped 5 bases and J dropped 0; count of bases not matched to a gene: 7. Per the germline V gene, CDR1 is SGHVS and CDR2 is FQNEAQ. This CDR3 comprises 17 residues. The CDR3 DNA reads as TGTGCCAGCAGCACCCAAGTAGCGGGGGGCTCCTACAATGAGCAGTTCTTC. Translated, it gives CASSTQVAGGSYNEQFF.

As to this clonotype: A much larger clone differs by one base, so this may be a read error. This chain joins TRBV25-1 and TRBJ2-7; D gene unclear. Germline CDR1 MGHDK, CDR2 SYGVNS. The CDR3 has 11 residues. The V gene lost 2 bases and the J gene lost 5 bases, with 4 bases spanning the gap. The CDR3 DNA sequence: TGTGCCAGCAGTGAAGCACACGAGCAGTACTTC. As protein: CASSEAHEQYF.

This clonotype was recorded at least ten times. The chain recombines TRBV7-3 with TRBJ2-7; D ambiguous. The CDR3 has 15 amino acids. Germline V gene lookup returns CDR1 SGHTA and CDR2 FQGTGA. The V and J ends lost 2 bases and 5 bases respectively, with 16 bases between them. The CDR3 DNA reads as TGTGCCAGCAGCTTATTTCGTGCTGGGTACGACGAGCAGTACTTC. It translates to CASSLFRAGYDEQYF.